The rows below give T cell receptor beta chains drawn from one sample of a study of T-cell memory formation after mild COVID-19. MiXCR was run by TCRdb on the 5' RACE reads, yielding one entry per CDR3 protein. Of 300,000 to 400,000 distinct CDR3 sequences listed, roughly an eighth are singletons. Sequencing used PBMCs or a T cell subset sorted from them (not recorded which). The receptors stem from a man aged 18 to 29 who had mild COVID-19 (a few samples of this study predate the infection). Cell type and time point are not known. The CDR3 runs from the conserved cysteine through the conserved F or W. The D gene is left open where the match is weak. Clone size is shown for a subset of rows, as once, few, many or a class of expanded clone.

TRBV7-2,-,TRBJ2-7,-,TGTGCCAGCCGATTTATGGCGGACCGGACCTACGAGCAGTACTTC,CASRFMADRTYEQYF
TRBV29-1,TRBD2,TRBJ2-1,few,TGCAGCGTTGATGGGACTAGCGGGGGGAGCTCCTACAATGAGCAGTTCTTC,CSVDGTSGGSSYNEQFF
TRBV29-1,-,TRBJ2-5,many,TGCAGCGTACGCGCTGGGGGGGAGACCCAGTACTTC,CSVRAGGETQYF
TRBV15,-,TRBJ2-5,-,TGTGCCACCAGCAGATGGAGCGGCCAAGAGACCCAGTACTTC,CATSRWSGQETQYF
TRBV4-2,-,TRBJ2-5,-,TGTGCCAGCAGCACCCCCCTTGAAGAGACCCAGTACTTC,CASSTPLEETQYF
TRBV4-2,TRBD2,TRBJ2-1,few,TGTGCCAGCAGCCAGCGAGGCGGGGGGGCCGGGGATGAGCAGTTCTTC,CASSQRGGGAGDEQFF
TRBV29-1,-,TRBJ2-3,-,TGCAGCCGCGCGGCAGGGGCCACAGATACGCAGTATTTT,CSRAAGATDTQYF
TRBV7-7,-,TRBJ2-4,once,TGTGCTAGCACCAGTGATTGGGCGGACATAGCCAAAAACATTCAGTACTTC,CASTSDWADIAKNIQYF
TRBV5-4,TRBD2,TRBJ2-5,few,TGTGCCAGCAGCTCCGGTGATAGCGGGGGGGAGGAGACCCAGTACTTC,CASSSGDSGGEETQYF
TRBV9,-,TRBJ2-3,few,TGTGCCAGCAGCGTAGAGTGGGGAATAGATACGCAGTATTTT,CASSVEWGIDTQYF
TRBV18,TRBD1,TRBJ2-1,few,TGTGCCAGCTCCCCCACAGGGGTCGGTCGCAATGAGCAGTTCTTC,CASSPTGVGRNEQFF
TRBV6-5,TRBD2,TRBJ2-3,few,TGTGCCAGCAGTTACCAACCTCGGACTAGCGGGGTCACAGATACGCAGTATTTT,CASSYQPRTSGVTDTQYF
TRBV7-2,TRBD1,TRBJ1-1,few,TGTGCCAGCAGCCTCCGACAGGGTCGAATAACTGGCACTGAAGCTTTCTTT,CASSLRQGRITGTEAFF
TRBV4-1,-,TRBJ2-3,-,TGCGCCAGCAGCCAGGCGGATGGTCGGGCAGATACGCAGTATTTT,CASSQADGRADTQYF
TRBV29-1,TRBD1,TRBJ1-1,once,TGCAGCGTTGATGTTGACAGGGTGAACACTGAAGCTTTCTTT,CSVDVDRVNTEAFF
TRBV6-2/TRBV6-3,-,TRBJ1-6,-,TGTGCCAGCACGGGGGGTTGGAATTCACCCCTCCACTTT,CASTGGWNSPLHF
TRBV7-3,TRBD2,TRBJ2-3,-,TGTGCCAGCAGCTTAGGGACTAGCGGGACGACAGATACGCAGTATTTT,CASSLGTSGTTDTQYF
TRBV15,TRBD1,TRBJ2-7,few,TGTGCCACCTCCCGGGACAGGGCTCGGGAGCAGTACTTC,CATSRDRAREQYF
TRBV4-1,TRBD1,TRBJ2-3,-,TGCGCCAGCAGCCTCCGACAGGGAGTACGGGCGGATACGCAGTATTTT,CASSLRQGVRADTQYF
TRBV7-3,-,TRBJ1-2,few,TGTGCCAGCAGCTTAACATCAGGGGAGGGCTACACCTTC,CASSLTSGEGYTF
TRBV7-2,-,TRBJ1-5,many,TGTGCCAGCAGCTCATGGACAGATCAGCCCCAGCATTTT,CASSSWTDQPQHF
TRBV11-2,-,TRBJ1-5,-,TGTGCCAGCAGCCAGGGATTCGGCAATCAGCCCCAGCATTTT,CASSQGFGNQPQHF
TRBV27,-,TRBJ1-1,many,TGTGCCAGCAGTTTATCAGGGTCGGACACTGAAGCTTTCTTT,CASSLSGSDTEAFF
TRBV5-6,-,TRBJ1-1,few,TGTGCCAGCAGCGGAACCAGGGGGAACACTGAAGCTTTCTTT,CASSGTRGNTEAFF
TRBV25-1,-,TRBJ1-4,-,TGTGCCAGCAGTGACCTGGACCGCTTCAAAGAAAAACTGTTTTTT,CASSDLDRFKEKLFF
TRBV6-5,-,TRBJ2-2,-,TGTGCCAGCAGCCCAGGGGTGGGAACCGGGGAGCTGTTTTTT,CASSPGVGTGELFF
TRBV30,-,TRBJ2-2,-,TGTGCCTGGAGTGCCTTCAACACCGGGGAGCTGTTTTTT,CAWSAFNTGELFF
TRBV18,TRBD1,TRBJ2-7,few,TGTGCCAGCTCACCTGACCGGGACAGTTACTCCTACGAGCAGTACTTC,CASSPDRDSYSYEQYF
TRBV9,-,TRBJ2-2,few,TGTGCCAGCAGCGTAGTTAGGGAGACCGGGGAGCTGTTTTTT,CASSVVRETGELFF
TRBV18,TRBD1,TRBJ2-3,-,TGTGCCAGCTCACTCAGACAGGGGGGCACAGATACGCAGTATTTT,CASSLRQGGTDTQYF
TRBV18,TRBD1,TRBJ1-4,few,TGTGCCAGCTCACCGCCGGGACAGGTTCGTGAAAAACTGTTTTTT,CASSPPGQVREKLFF
TRBV5-1,-,TRBJ2-2,few,TGCGCCAGCAGCTTGACCGGCCGAGCAGGGGCCGGGGAGCTGTTTTTT,CASSLTGRAGAGELFF
TRBV12-5,-,TRBJ2-7,few,TGTGCTAGTGGTTTTCTTTACGAGCAGTACTTC,CASGFLYEQYF
TRBV7-3,TRBD1,TRBJ2-1,few,TGTGCCAGCAGCCTTGACAGGGGGCTTGTCAATGAGCAGTTCTTC,CASSLDRGLVNEQFF
TRBV5-4,-,TRBJ2-1,-,TGTGCCAGCAGCGCGATAGTAGATAACAATGAGCAGTTCTTC,CASSAIVDNNEQFF
TRBV11-2,TRBD2,TRBJ2-1,few,TGTGCCAGCAGCTTAGGTCTCCGGGGGGACTACAATGAGCAGTTCTTC,CASSLGLRGDYNEQFF
TRBV6-6,TRBD2,TRBJ2-1,many,TGTGCCAGCAGTCCGGGACTAGCGGGCTGGAATGAGCAGTTCTTC,CASSPGLAGWNEQFF
TRBV5-1,-,TRBJ1-1,many,TGCGCCAGCAGCTTGAACAGGCCGAACACTGAAGCTTTCTTT,CASSLNRPNTEAFF
TRBV5-4,TRBD2,TRBJ2-7,-,TGTGCCAGCAGCCCCGGGACTAACCTCTGGGAGCAGTACTTC,CASSPGTNLWEQYF
TRBV10-1,-,TRBJ2-1,-,TGCGCCAGCAGCGGAGGAGCCGACAATGAGCAGTTCTTC,CASSGGADNEQFF
TRBV4-2,-,TRBJ2-6,-,TGTGCCAGCAGCCAATTTTCGGGGGCCAACGTCCTGACTTTC,CASSQFSGANVLTF
TRBV20-1,TRBD1,TRBJ1-1,few,TGCACTGGGGACAGGGAGATGAACACTGAAGCTTTCTTT,CTGDREMNTEAFF
TRBV10-3,TRBD2,TRBJ2-7,-,TGTGCCACCGAACCCGGGACTAGCTCTTACGAGCAGTACTTC,CATEPGTSSYEQYF
TRBV12-3/TRBV12-4,-,TRBJ2-3,-,TGTGCCAGCAGTCCGCAGACCAGAGGAGAGCAGTATTTT,CASSPQTRGEQYF
TRBV10-3,-,TRBJ1-3,-,TGTGCCACGGGCCCTGGGGAAGGAAACACCATATATTTT,CATGPGEGNTIYF
TRBV6-5,-,TRBJ2-1,few,TGTGCCAGCAGTTATTCGCGGGAAAATGAGCAGTTCTTC,CASSYSRENEQFF
TRBV10-3,-,TRBJ1-2,-,TGTGCCATCAGTGTAGTGGTCGGAGGGGGTGATGGCTACACCTTC,CAISVVVGGGDGYTF